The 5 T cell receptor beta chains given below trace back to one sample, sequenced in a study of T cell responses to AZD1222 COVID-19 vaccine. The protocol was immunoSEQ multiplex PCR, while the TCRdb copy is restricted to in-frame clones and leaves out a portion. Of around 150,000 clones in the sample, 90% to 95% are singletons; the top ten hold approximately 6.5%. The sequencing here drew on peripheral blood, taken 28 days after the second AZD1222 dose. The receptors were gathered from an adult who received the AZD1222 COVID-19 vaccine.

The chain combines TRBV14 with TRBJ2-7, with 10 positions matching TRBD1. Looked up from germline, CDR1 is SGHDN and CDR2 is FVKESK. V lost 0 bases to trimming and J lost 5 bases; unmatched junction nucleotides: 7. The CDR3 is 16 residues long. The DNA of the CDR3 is TGTGCCAGCAGCCAAGATCCTTGGGACAGGGGAAACGAGCAGTACTTC. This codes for CASSQDPWDRGNEQYF.

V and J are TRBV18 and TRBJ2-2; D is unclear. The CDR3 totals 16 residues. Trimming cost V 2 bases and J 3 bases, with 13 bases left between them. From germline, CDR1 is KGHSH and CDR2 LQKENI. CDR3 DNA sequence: TGTGCCAGCTCACCAGCCTCCAGACGGGACACCGGGGAGCTGTTTTTT. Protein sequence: CASSPASRRDTGELFF.

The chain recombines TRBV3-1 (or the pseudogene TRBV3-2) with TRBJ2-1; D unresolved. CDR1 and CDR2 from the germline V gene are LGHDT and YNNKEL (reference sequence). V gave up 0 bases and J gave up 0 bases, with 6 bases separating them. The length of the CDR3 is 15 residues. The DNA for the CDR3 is TGTGCCAGCAGCCAAGATTTGGGCTCCTACAATGAGCAGTTCTTC. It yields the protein CASSQDLGSYNEQFF.

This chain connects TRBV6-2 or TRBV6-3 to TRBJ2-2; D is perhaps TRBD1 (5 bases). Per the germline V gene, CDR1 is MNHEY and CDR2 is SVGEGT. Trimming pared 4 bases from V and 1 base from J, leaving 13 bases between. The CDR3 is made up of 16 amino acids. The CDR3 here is CASSSSGNGNTGELFF. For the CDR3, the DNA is TGTGCCAGCAGTTCATCAGGGAACGGGAACACCGGGGAGCTGTTTTTT.

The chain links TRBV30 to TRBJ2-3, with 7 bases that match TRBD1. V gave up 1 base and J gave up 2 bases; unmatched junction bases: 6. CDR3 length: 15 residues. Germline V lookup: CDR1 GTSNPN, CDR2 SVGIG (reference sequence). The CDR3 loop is CAWSGGTENTDTQYF. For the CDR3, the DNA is TGTGCCTGGAGTGGAGGGACAGAGAACACAGATACGCAGTATTTT.